This is a list of T cell receptor beta chains from one sample in a study of OX40 agonist ivuxolimab in advanced cancers. TCRdb's copy holds only in-frame clones and misses some; the assay was immunoSEQ multiplex PCR. The sample holds about 66,000 clones, around 83% seen once. The sequenced sample was CD4+ or CD8+ T cells sorted from blood, obtained in a trial of the OX40 agonist ivuxolimab. These receptors all come from an adult with an advanced solid tumor such as melanoma, head and neck, liver or kidney cancer. CDR3s include the opening cysteine and the closing phenylalanine or tryptophan. The D gene is left open where the match is weak. Size is stated for part of the rows, as once, few or many counts, or as a class when the clone is expanded.

abundance: -; v_gene: TRBV30; j_gene: TRBJ1-2; d_gene: -; CDR3nt: TGTGCCTGGAGTGCCCAGTATGGCTACACCTTC; CDR3aa: CAWSAQYGYTF
abundance: -; v_gene: TRBV5-6; j_gene: TRBJ2-1; d_gene: TRBD2; CDR3nt: TGTGCCAGCAGCCTCGGGAGGGGGAGCGGGACCCCCTACAATGAGCAGTTCTTC; CDR3aa: CASSLGRGSGTPYNEQFF
abundance: -; v_gene: TRBV7-2; j_gene: TRBJ2-3; d_gene: -; CDR3nt: TGTGCCAGCAGCCGCGCAGGACGGGAGTCAGATACGCAGTATTTT; CDR3aa: CASSRAGRESDTQYF
abundance: -; v_gene: TRBV10-3; j_gene: TRBJ1-5; d_gene: -; CDR3nt: TGTGCCATCAGTGAGTCGCTTGGGGGTCAGCCCCAGCATTTT; CDR3aa: CAISESLGGQPQHF
abundance: -; v_gene: TRBV7-2; j_gene: TRBJ1-2; d_gene: -; CDR3nt: TGTGCCAGCAGCTTGGGTGGGAACTATGGCTACACCTTC; CDR3aa: CASSLGGNYGYTF
abundance: -; v_gene: TRBV28; j_gene: TRBJ2-7; d_gene: -; CDR3nt: TGTGCCAGCAGTTTCGGTCCTTGGGGAGCCTTAAACACCTACGAGCAGTACTTC; CDR3aa: CASSFGPWGALNTYEQYF
abundance: -; v_gene: TRBV7-3; j_gene: TRBJ1-2; d_gene: -; CDR3nt: TGTGCCAGCAGCTTAAGTCCCAGGAACTATGGCTACACCTTC; CDR3aa: CASSLSPRNYGYTF
abundance: -; v_gene: TRBV5-6; j_gene: TRBJ2-1; d_gene: TRBD2; CDR3nt: TGTGCCAGCAGTAGAAGGACTAGCGGGAGGTCTTACAATGAGCAGTTCTTC; CDR3aa: CASSRRTSGRSYNEQFF
abundance: -; v_gene: TRBV19; j_gene: TRBJ1-4; d_gene: -; CDR3nt: TGTGCCAGTACCGCCTACACAAATGAAAAACTGTTTTTT; CDR3aa: CASTAYTNEKLFF
abundance: -; v_gene: TRBV18; j_gene: TRBJ2-3; d_gene: -; CDR3nt: TGTGCCAGCTCACCACCGTGGGGACCCACAGATACGCAGTATTTT; CDR3aa: CASSPPWGPTDTQYF
abundance: -; v_gene: TRBV5-4; j_gene: TRBJ2-7; d_gene: TRBD1; CDR3nt: TGTGCCAGCAGCCGACAGGGGGTTAACTACGAGCAGTACTTC; CDR3aa: CASSRQGVNYEQYF
abundance: -; v_gene: TRBV28; j_gene: TRBJ2-1; d_gene: TRBD2; CDR3nt: TGTGCCGTTCTCCCCGGGACTAGCGGGCACAATGAGCAGTTCTTC; CDR3aa: CAVLPGTSGHNEQFF
abundance: -; v_gene: TRBV18; j_gene: TRBJ2-7; d_gene: TRBD1; CDR3nt: TGTGCCAGCTCCCTCGGGACAGGGGGCGGCGAGCAGTACTTC; CDR3aa: CASSLGTGGGEQYF
abundance: -; v_gene: TRBV28; j_gene: TRBJ1-1; d_gene: TRBD1; CDR3nt: TGTGCCACAACGACACGACAGGGTTGGAACACTGAAGCTTTCTTT; CDR3aa: CATTTRQGWNTEAFF
abundance: -; v_gene: TRBV15; j_gene: TRBJ1-4; d_gene: TRBD1; CDR3nt: TGTGCCACTAACCGGGACAGGGCATCGAATAATGAAAAACTGTTTTTT; CDR3aa: CATNRDRASNNEKLFF
abundance: -; v_gene: TRBV28; j_gene: TRBJ2-7; d_gene: -; CDR3nt: TGTGCCAGCACCGGGGCTAGCGCCTGGAGCTACGAGCAGTACTTC; CDR3aa: CASTGASAWSYEQYF
abundance: -; v_gene: TRBV13; j_gene: TRBJ2-5; d_gene: TRBD1; CDR3nt: TGTGCCACCACAGGGGGAGAGACCCAGTACTTC; CDR3aa: CATTGGETQYF
abundance: -; v_gene: TRBV19; j_gene: TRBJ1-3; d_gene: TRBD1; CDR3nt: TGTGCCAGTTCGGACAGGTACTCTGGAAACACCATATATTTT; CDR3aa: CASSDRYSGNTIYF
abundance: -; v_gene: TRBV7-3; j_gene: TRBJ1-1; d_gene: -; CDR3nt: TGTGCCAGCAGCTTATTAGGGGGGCTGGAATCTGAAGCTTTCTTT; CDR3aa: CASSLLGGLESEAFF
abundance: -; v_gene: TRBV2; j_gene: TRBJ2-5; d_gene: -; CDR3nt: TGTGCCAGCACCTTCGGGACAACCCGAGAGACCCAGTACTTC; CDR3aa: CASTFGTTRETQYF
abundance: -; v_gene: TRBV6-4; j_gene: TRBJ2-6; d_gene: TRBD1; CDR3nt: TGTGCCAGCAGCCTTGACAGGGCCGGGGCCAACGTCCTGACTTTC; CDR3aa: CASSLDRAGANVLTF
abundance: -; v_gene: TRBV7-6; j_gene: TRBJ2-5; d_gene: TRBD1; CDR3nt: TGTGCCAGCAGCCTATCCGGGACAGGGCGGGAGACCCAGTACTTC; CDR3aa: CASSLSGTGRETQYF
abundance: -; v_gene: TRBV16; j_gene: TRBJ2-3; d_gene: -; CDR3nt: TGTGCCAGCAGCCCGACTAGCACAGATACGCAGTATTTT; CDR3aa: CASSPTSTDTQYF
abundance: many; v_gene: TRBV9; j_gene: TRBJ1-5; d_gene: -; CDR3nt: TGTGCCAGCAGCGTCTGGGGCAATCAGCCCCAGCATTTT; CDR3aa: CASSVWGNQPQHF
abundance: -; v_gene: TRBV5-4; j_gene: TRBJ2-2; d_gene: -; CDR3nt: TGTGCCAGCAGCTTGTCCGGAGTACAAGGCGGGGAGCTGTTTTTT; CDR3aa: CASSLSGVQGGELFF
abundance: -; v_gene: TRBV27; j_gene: TRBJ1-3; d_gene: TRBD1; CDR3nt: TGTGCCAGCAGTTTTACAGGGGGCTCTGGAAACACCATATATTTT; CDR3aa: CASSFTGGSGNTIYF
abundance: -; v_gene: TRBV11-2; j_gene: TRBJ1-2; d_gene: -; CDR3nt: TGTGCCAGCAGCTTAGGGGAAAGGGATGGCTACACCTTC; CDR3aa: CASSLGERDGYTF
abundance: -; v_gene: TRBV14; j_gene: TRBJ2-5; d_gene: TRBD2; CDR3nt: TGTGCCAGCAGCTTTAGACTAGCGGGATTGCTGGCGGAGACCCAGTACTTC; CDR3aa: CASSFRLAGLLAETQYF
abundance: -; v_gene: TRBV10-3; j_gene: TRBJ1-1; d_gene: -; CDR3nt: TGTGCCATCAGTGAGACGAGGAACACTGAAGCTTTCTTT; CDR3aa: CAISETRNTEAFF
abundance: many; v_gene: TRBV18; j_gene: TRBJ1-1; d_gene: -; CDR3nt: TGTGCCAGCTCACCATTCAGCACCTCGAACACTGAAGCTTTCTTT; CDR3aa: CASSPFSTSNTEAFF
abundance: -; v_gene: TRBV30; j_gene: TRBJ2-2; d_gene: TRBD1; CDR3nt: TGTGCCCGCGGGACAGGACACACCGGGGAGCTGTTTTTT; CDR3aa: CARGTGHTGELFF
abundance: once; v_gene: TRBV10-2; j_gene: TRBJ2-5; d_gene: -; CDR3nt: TGCGCCAGCAGTGATCTCGGAGAGACCCAGTACTTC; CDR3aa: CASSDLGETQYF
abundance: few; v_gene: TRBV7-6; j_gene: TRBJ2-1; d_gene: TRBD1; CDR3nt: TGTGCCAGCAGCTCCCGGACAGGCAGCAATGAGCAGTTCTTC; CDR3aa: CASSSRTGSNEQFF
abundance: -; v_gene: TRBV18; j_gene: TRBJ2-5; d_gene: -; CDR3nt: TGTGCCAGCTCACCCTTCGTCCAAGAGACCCAGTACTTC; CDR3aa: CASSPFVQETQYF
abundance: -; v_gene: TRBV11-2; j_gene: TRBJ1-2; d_gene: -; CDR3nt: TGTGCCAGCAGCTTAGGTGCTAACTATGGCTACACCTTC; CDR3aa: CASSLGANYGYTF
abundance: -; v_gene: TRBV11-2; j_gene: TRBJ2-1; d_gene: -; CDR3nt: TGTGCCAGCAGCCCCGGGGCAGCGTACAATGAGCAGTTCTTC; CDR3aa: CASSPGAAYNEQFF
abundance: -; v_gene: TRBV5-1; j_gene: TRBJ2-3; d_gene: -; CDR3nt: TGCGCCAGCAGCTTGGGACTAGCAGATACGCAGTATTTT; CDR3aa: CASSLGLADTQYF
abundance: -; v_gene: TRBV7-8; j_gene: TRBJ2-1; d_gene: TRBD2; CDR3nt: TGTGCCAGCAGCCCCGCTCGACTAGCGGGAGGCGATGAGCAGTTCTTC; CDR3aa: CASSPARLAGGDEQFF
abundance: once; v_gene: TRBV19; j_gene: TRBJ2-5; d_gene: -; CDR3nt: TGTGCCAGTAGTATGAGCGGGCCTCCATCTGGGACCCAGTACTTC; CDR3aa: CASSMSGPPSGTQYF
abundance: -; v_gene: TRBV6-5; j_gene: TRBJ2-7; d_gene: TRBD2; CDR3nt: TGTGCCAGCAGTTCCCTCCTAGCGGGAGAGTACTTC; CDR3aa: CASSSLLAGEYF
abundance: -; v_gene: TRBV14; j_gene: TRBJ2-1; d_gene: TRBD2; CDR3nt: TGTGCCAGCAGCGAACAGGGACTAGCGGGACGGGAGCAGTTCTTC; CDR3aa: CASSEQGLAGREQFF
abundance: -; v_gene: TRBV11-3; j_gene: TRBJ2-2; d_gene: -; CDR3nt: TGTGCCAGCAGCTCACTCGGCTTGGACGCATCTCTCAACACCGGGGAGCTGTTTTTT; CDR3aa: CASSSLGLDASLNTGELFF
abundance: -; v_gene: TRBV5-1; j_gene: TRBJ2-3; d_gene: -; CDR3nt: TGCGCCAGCAGCCGAGGGGCAGGGGATGCAGATACGCAGTATTTT; CDR3aa: CASSRGAGDADTQYF
abundance: -; v_gene: TRBV9; j_gene: TRBJ2-3; d_gene: TRBD2; CDR3nt: TGTGCCAGCAGCGTAGCTGGCAGCGGGACCACAGATACGCAGTATTTT; CDR3aa: CASSVAGSGTTDTQYF
abundance: -; v_gene: TRBV11-2; j_gene: TRBJ2-2; d_gene: -; CDR3nt: TGTGCCAGCAGCTTAGTCCCGGAAAGATACACCGGGGAGCTGTTTTTT; CDR3aa: CASSLVPERYTGELFF
abundance: -; v_gene: TRBV5-1; j_gene: TRBJ2-5; d_gene: -; CDR3nt: TGCGCCAGCAGCTTGTCGGGGGTCGGAGAGACCCAGTACTTC; CDR3aa: CASSLSGVGETQYF
abundance: -; v_gene: TRBV10-3; j_gene: TRBJ1-4; d_gene: TRBD1; CDR3nt: TGTGCCATCAGTATCGGAGGGGGCATAGGTGAAAAACTGTTTTTT; CDR3aa: CAISIGGGIGEKLFF
abundance: -; v_gene: TRBV7-2; j_gene: TRBJ2-7; d_gene: -; CDR3nt: TGTGCCAGCAGCTTAGACGGGGCTCGCTACGAGCAGTACTTC; CDR3aa: CASSLDGARYEQYF
abundance: -; v_gene: TRBV5-4; j_gene: TRBJ2-1; d_gene: -; CDR3nt: TGTGCCAGCAGCCAGGGGCACAACAGCGCGGGCAATGAGCAGTTCTTC; CDR3aa: CASSQGHNSAGNEQFF
abundance: few; v_gene: TRBV19; j_gene: TRBJ2-3; d_gene: -; CDR3nt: TGTGCCAGTACGCCTAGCCTTAAGGTTGGGGATACGCAGTATTTT; CDR3aa: CASTPSLKVGDTQYF
abundance: -; v_gene: TRBV29-1; j_gene: TRBJ1-1; d_gene: TRBD1; CDR3nt: TGCAGCGTCGTACAGGGGGCAGACACTGAAGCTTTCTTT; CDR3aa: CSVVQGADTEAFF
abundance: once; v_gene: TRBV18; j_gene: TRBJ2-2; d_gene: TRBD1; CDR3nt: TGTGCCAGCTCACCTCTATCCGGACAGGGGTGGTCGGACACCGGGGAGCTGTTTTTT; CDR3aa: CASSPLSGQGWSDTGELFF
abundance: -; v_gene: TRBV5-6; j_gene: TRBJ1-2; d_gene: -; CDR3nt: TGTGCCAGCAGCTTCTCCCTTGGAGCGCGGTATGGCTACACCTTC; CDR3aa: CASSFSLGARYGYTF
abundance: once; v_gene: TRBV7-9; j_gene: TRBJ1-2; d_gene: -; CDR3nt: TGTGCCAGCAGCTTAGCGGGACAAGGTCCTCAGCGGCGTGGCTACACCTTC; CDR3aa: CASSLAGQGPQRRGYTF
abundance: -; v_gene: TRBV7-2; j_gene: TRBJ2-1; d_gene: -; CDR3nt: TGTGCCAGCAGCTTAAAAGGCATCAACTATGAGCAGTTCTTC; CDR3aa: CASSLKGINYEQFF
abundance: -; v_gene: TRBV7-7; j_gene: TRBJ2-5; d_gene: -; CDR3nt: TGTGCCAGCAGCTTAGCGGGATTTCAAAAAGAGACCCAGTACTTC; CDR3aa: CASSLAGFQKETQYF
abundance: few; v_gene: TRBV15; j_gene: TRBJ2-1; d_gene: TRBD2; CDR3nt: TGTGCCACCAGCAGAGATGAGGGTAGCGGGAGGAGTAACAATGAGCAGTTCTTC; CDR3aa: CATSRDEGSGRSNNEQFF
abundance: once; v_gene: TRBV28; j_gene: TRBJ2-7; d_gene: -; CDR3nt: TGTGCCAGCAGTCAAAACTACGAGCAGTACTTC; CDR3aa: CASSQNYEQYF
abundance: -; v_gene: TRBV30; j_gene: TRBJ1-5; d_gene: -; CDR3nt: TGTGCCTGGAGTCAGGGTCAAGGCAATCAGCCCCAGCATTTT; CDR3aa: CAWSQGQGNQPQHF
abundance: -; v_gene: TRBV23-1; j_gene: TRBJ2-2; d_gene: TRBD1; CDR3nt: TGCGCCAGCAGTCGGCGCGGACAGGGGAAGTCGAACACCGGGGAGCTGTTTTTT; CDR3aa: CASSRRGQGKSNTGELFF